Listed below are T cell receptor beta chains from one sample, sequenced in a study of technical replicates of blood from a handful of donors. TCRdb's copy holds only in-frame clones and misses some; the assay was immunoSEQ multiplex PCR. This sample has 79,000 or so clones; around nine tenths occur once, and the top ten carry around 0.24%. Sequenced material: T cells isolated from PBMCs. Receptors were obtained from a human donor in good health. The conserved cysteine and the conserved F or W are not part of the CDR3 here.

J: TRBJ2-3
V: TRBV7-9
CDR3: ASSWSGTTDTQY

J: TRBJ2-3
V: TRBV7-9
CDR3: ASRPTEGLAVTDTQY

J: TRBJ1-1
V: TRBV5-1
CDR3: ASSRRTGVSFMNTEAF

J: TRBJ2-3
V: TRBV10-3
CDR3: AISESRGFKDTQY

J: TRBJ2-3
V: TRBV5-1
CDR3: ASSLAGGSGSTDTQY

J: TRBJ2-1
V: TRBV7-9
CDR3: ASSSGQGASYNEQF

J: TRBJ2-7
V: TRBV5-5
CDR3: ASSRPGQAYEQY

J: TRBJ1-1
V: TRBV19
CDR3: ASSIDGALNTEAF

J: TRBJ1-1
V: TRBV13
CDR3: ASSLTGVIMNTEAF

J: TRBJ1-4
V: TRBV27
CDR3: ASSLRGHAIEKLF

J: TRBJ2-7
V: TRBV5-6
CDR3: ASSSLAAPYEQY

J: TRBJ1-1
V: TRBV19
CDR3: ASSESTVGTEAF

J: TRBJ2-7
V: TRBV18
CDR3: ASSPMGQGGAYEQY

J: TRBJ2-7
V: TRBV5-1
CDR3: ASSGGLAGGSEQY

J: TRBJ2-3
V: TRBV29-1
CDR3: SVRDRGRSTDTQY

J: TRBJ1-4
V: TRBV6-5
CDR3: ASSHQQGAHEKLF

J: TRBJ1-2
V: TRBV28
CDR3: ASSLADRDYGYT

J: TRBJ2-2
V: TRBV7-8
CDR3: ASSLLAGGGRTGELF

J: TRBJ2-1
V: TRBV6-4
CDR3: ASGTRAYNEQF

J: TRBJ2-7
V: TRBV28
CDR3: ASSTPETVISGTSYEQY

J: TRBJ1-2
V: TRBV11-2
CDR3: ASSLPGGYGYT

J: TRBJ1-1
V: TRBV5-6
CDR3: ASSLSTEAF

J: TRBJ1-1
V: TRBV19
CDR3: ASRKGAEEAF

J: TRBJ2-7
V: TRBV5-4
CDR3: ASSYGQGPDEQY

J: TRBJ2-2
V: TRBV7-9
CDR3: ASSLGLAGSTGELF

J: TRBJ2-4
V: TRBV5-6
CDR3: ASSLYVGGTAPKNIQY

J: TRBJ1-3
V: TRBV6-4
CDR3: ASSDSAQGNTIY

J: TRBJ1-2
V: TRBV9
CDR3: ASSVGGHGYT

J: TRBJ2-3
V: TRBV2
CDR3: ASSDGLEVDTQY

J: TRBJ2-3
V: TRBV1
CDR3: TSSQDSARGTDTQY

J: TRBJ1-5
V: TRBV6-1
CDR3: ASSGRQEGQPQH

J: TRBJ2-3
V: TRBV6-1
CDR3: ASSDPGLLFGTDTQY

J: TRBJ2-7
V: TRBV5-8
CDR3: APSFRTGLYEQY

J: TRBJ2-7
V: TRBV28
CDR3: ASSSTAAYEQY

J: TRBJ1-6
V: TRBV9
CDR3: ASSAGQGLYSPLH

J: TRBJ1-6
V: TRBV15
CDR3: ATSSMGTGAGSPLH

J: TRBJ2-7
V: TRBV28
CDR3: ASSLPDKGLYEQY